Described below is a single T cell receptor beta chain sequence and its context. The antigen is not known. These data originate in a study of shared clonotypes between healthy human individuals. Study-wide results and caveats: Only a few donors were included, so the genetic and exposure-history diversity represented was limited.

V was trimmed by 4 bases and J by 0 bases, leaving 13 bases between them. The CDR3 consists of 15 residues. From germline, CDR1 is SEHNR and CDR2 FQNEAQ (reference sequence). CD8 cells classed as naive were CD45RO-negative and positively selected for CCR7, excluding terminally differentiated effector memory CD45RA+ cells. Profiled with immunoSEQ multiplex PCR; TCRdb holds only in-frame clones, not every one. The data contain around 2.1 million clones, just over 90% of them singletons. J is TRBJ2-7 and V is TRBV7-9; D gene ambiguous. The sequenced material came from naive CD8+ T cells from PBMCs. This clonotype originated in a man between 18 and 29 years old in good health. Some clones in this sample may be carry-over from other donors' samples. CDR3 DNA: TGTGCCAGCAGCTCCTCTCGGACCCCCTCCTACGAGCAGTACTTC. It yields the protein CASSSSRTPSYEQYF. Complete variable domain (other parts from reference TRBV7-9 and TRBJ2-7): DTGVSQNPRHKITKRGQNVTFRCDPISEHNRLYWYRQTLGQGPEFLTYFQNEAQLEKSRLLSDRFSAERPKGSFSTLEIQRTEQGDSAMYLCASSSSRTPSYEQYFGPGTRLTVT.